Sequencing of this TCR beta chain was carried out in a study of T cell clonotyping in hematopoietic cell transplantation. The protocol was immunoSEQ multiplex PCR, while the TCRdb copy is restricted to in-frame clones and leaves out a portion. The sample shows about 16,000 clones, 93% of them seen only once. Time point meaning: recipient sample about 28 days before transplant, after cytoreduction. Trimming cost V 0 bases and J 5 bases, with 13 bases left between them. CDR1 and CDR2 from the germline V gene are GTSNPN and SVGIG (reference sequence). The CDR3 totals 15 residues. This receptor was taken from a man between 18 and 35 years old with biphenotypic leukemia. Some clones in this sample may be carry-over from other donors' samples. This sequence joins TRBV30 and TRBJ2-2; D may be TRBD1 (5 bases). Specimen: peripheral blood mononuclear cells, collected before stem cell transplant. CDR3 coding DNA: TGTGCCTGGAGTGTTCCAGGGCCGAGGACCGGGGAGCTGTTTTTT. Translation gives CAWSVPGPRTGELFF.